The subject of this entry is one T cell receptor beta chain. What it binds is not known. The CDR3 is 16 amino acids. V lost 4 bases and J 4 bases, leaving 17 bases between the germline ends. In germline, CDR1 is LNHDA, CDR2 SQIVND (reference sequence). The sample originates from a study of radiation and T cells in renal cell carcinoma. Findings and caveats of the study: Top tumor clonotypes rose in blood 2 weeks post-radiation, then contracted.

TCRdb keeps only in-frame clones here, not all; method: immunoSEQ multiplex PCR. The sample contains roughly 120,000 clones, about 81% of which appear only once. Time point noted: blood 2 weeks post-SBRT. Treatment denoted: 15 Gy SBRT to primary tumor, nephrectomy 4 weeks later. The sequencing here drew on blood, taken from a patient whose treatment included radiotherapy and nephrectomy. J is TRBJ1-3 and V is TRBV19; a possible D gene is TRBD1 (5 bases). This receptor was identified in a woman aged 55-75 years with renal cell carcinoma. The DNA of the CDR3 is TGTGCCAGTAGTACGAGCGGAGCAGGGAGAGGAAACACCATATATTTT. It is translated as CASSTSGAGRGNTIYF.